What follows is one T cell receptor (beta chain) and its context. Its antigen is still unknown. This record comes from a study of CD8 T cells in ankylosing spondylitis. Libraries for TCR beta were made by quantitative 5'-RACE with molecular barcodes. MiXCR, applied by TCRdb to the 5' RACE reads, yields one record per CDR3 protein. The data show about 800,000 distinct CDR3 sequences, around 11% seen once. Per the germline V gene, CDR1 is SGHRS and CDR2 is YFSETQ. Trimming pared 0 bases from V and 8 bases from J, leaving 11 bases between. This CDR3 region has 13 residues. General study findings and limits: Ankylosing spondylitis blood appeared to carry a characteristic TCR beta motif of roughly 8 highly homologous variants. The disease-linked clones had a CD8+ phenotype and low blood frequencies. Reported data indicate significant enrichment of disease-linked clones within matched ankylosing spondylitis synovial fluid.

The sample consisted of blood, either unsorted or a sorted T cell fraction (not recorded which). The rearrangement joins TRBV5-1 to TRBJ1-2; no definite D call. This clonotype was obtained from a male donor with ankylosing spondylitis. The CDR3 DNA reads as TGCGCCAGCAGCTTGGAAACTGGAAGCGGCTACACCTTC. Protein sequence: CASSLETGSGYTF.